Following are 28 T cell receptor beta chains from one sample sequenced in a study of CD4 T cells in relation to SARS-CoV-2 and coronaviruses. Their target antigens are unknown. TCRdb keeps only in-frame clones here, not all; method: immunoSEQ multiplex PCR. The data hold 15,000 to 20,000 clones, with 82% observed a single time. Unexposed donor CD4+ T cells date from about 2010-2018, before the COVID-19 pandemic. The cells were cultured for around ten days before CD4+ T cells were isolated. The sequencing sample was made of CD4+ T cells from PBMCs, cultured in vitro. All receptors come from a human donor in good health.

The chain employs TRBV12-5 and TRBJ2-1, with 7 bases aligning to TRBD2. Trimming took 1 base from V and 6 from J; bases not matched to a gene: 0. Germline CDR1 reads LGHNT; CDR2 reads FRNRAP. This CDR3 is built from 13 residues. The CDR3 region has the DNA TGTGCTAGTGGTTTGGGGACTAGCAATGAGCAGTTCTTC. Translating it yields CASGLGTSNEQFF.

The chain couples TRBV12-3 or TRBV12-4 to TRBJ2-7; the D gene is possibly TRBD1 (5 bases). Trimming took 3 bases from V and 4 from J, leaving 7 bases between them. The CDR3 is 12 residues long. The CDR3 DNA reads TGTGCCAGCAGTTTCCGACAGTACGAGCAGTACTTC. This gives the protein CASSFRQYEQYF.

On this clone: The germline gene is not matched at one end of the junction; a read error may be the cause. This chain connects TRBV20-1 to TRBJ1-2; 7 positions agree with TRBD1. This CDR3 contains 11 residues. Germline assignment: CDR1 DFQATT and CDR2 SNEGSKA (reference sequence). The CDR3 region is CSAREGQALFF. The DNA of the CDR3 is TGCAGTGCTAGAGAAGGACAGGCTCTCTTCTTC.

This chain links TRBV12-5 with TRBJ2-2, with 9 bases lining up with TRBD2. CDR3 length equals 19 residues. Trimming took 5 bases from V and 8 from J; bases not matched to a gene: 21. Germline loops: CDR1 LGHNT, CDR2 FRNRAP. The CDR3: CASGPRVGGLAQRGGELFF. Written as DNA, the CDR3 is TGTGCTAGTGGTCCCCGGGTAGGGGGACTAGCCCAGCGGGGTGGGGAGCTGTTTTTT.

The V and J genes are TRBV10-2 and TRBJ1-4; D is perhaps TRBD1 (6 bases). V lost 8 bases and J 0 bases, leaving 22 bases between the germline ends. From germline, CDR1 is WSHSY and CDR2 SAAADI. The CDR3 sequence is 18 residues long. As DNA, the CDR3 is TGCGCCAGCGGCTCCCCTGCCAGGGGCCTTGCAACTAATGAAAAACTGTTTTTT. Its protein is CASGSPARGLATNEKLFF.

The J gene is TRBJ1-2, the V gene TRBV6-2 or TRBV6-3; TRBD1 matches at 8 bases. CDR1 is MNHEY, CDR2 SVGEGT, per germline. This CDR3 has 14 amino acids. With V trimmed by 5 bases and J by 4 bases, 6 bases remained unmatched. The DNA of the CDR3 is TGTGCCAGCAGTCTAGCTGGACAGGGCTATGGCTACACCTTC. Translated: CASSLAGQGYGYTF.

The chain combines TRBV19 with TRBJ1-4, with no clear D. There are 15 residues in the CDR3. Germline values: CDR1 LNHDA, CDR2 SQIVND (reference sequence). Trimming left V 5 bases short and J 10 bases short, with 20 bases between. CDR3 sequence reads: CASSPVSGARGKLFF. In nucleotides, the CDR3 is TGTGCCAGTAGTCCAGTCTCCGGTGCCCGGGGAAAACTGTTTTTT.

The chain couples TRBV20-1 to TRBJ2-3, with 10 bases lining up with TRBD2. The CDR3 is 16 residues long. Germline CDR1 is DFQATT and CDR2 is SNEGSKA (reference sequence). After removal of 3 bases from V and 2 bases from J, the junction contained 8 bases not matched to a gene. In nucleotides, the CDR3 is TGCAGTGCTAGTCCGAGCGGGGGGGGTAACACAGATACGCAGTATTTT. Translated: CSASPSGGGNTDTQYF.

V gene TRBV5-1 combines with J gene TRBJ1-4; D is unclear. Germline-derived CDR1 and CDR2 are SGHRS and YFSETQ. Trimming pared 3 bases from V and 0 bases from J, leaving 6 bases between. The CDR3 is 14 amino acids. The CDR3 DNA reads TGCGCCAGCAGCTGGACTGCAACTAATGAAAAACTGTTTTTT. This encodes CASSWTATNEKLFF.

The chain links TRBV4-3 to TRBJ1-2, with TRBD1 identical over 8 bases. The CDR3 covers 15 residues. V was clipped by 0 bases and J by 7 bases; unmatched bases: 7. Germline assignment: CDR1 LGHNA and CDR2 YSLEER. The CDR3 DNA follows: TGCGCCAGCAGCCAAGAATTCGCAGGGGGCAGTGGCTACACCTTC. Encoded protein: CASSQEFAGGSGYTF.

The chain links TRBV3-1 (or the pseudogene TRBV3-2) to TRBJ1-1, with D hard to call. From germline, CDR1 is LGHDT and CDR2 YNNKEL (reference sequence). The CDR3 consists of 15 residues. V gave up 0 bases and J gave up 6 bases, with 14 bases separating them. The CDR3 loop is CASSQDLFKSAEAFF. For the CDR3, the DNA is TGTGCCAGCAGCCAAGATTTGTTTAAGAGCGCTGAAGCTTTCTTT.

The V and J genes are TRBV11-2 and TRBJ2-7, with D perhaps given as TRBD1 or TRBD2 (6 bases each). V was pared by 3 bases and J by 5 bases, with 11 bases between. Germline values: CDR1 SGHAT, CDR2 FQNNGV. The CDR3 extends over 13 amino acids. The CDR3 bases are TGTGCCAGCAGCTTGGGGGGCGAGGACGAGCAGTACTTC. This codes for CASSLGGEDEQYF.

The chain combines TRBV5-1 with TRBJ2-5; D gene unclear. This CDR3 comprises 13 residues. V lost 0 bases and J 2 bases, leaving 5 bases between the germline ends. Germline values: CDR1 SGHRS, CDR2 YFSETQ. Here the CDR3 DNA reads TGCGCCAGCAGCTTGGGTGGGCAAGAGACCCAGTACTTC. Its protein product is CASSLGGQETQYF.

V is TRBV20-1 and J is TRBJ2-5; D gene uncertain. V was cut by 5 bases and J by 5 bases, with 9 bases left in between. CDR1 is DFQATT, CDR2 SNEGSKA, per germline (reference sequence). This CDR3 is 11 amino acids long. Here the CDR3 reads CSARAWETQYF. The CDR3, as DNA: TGCAGTGCTCGGGCCTGGGAGACCCAGTACTTC.

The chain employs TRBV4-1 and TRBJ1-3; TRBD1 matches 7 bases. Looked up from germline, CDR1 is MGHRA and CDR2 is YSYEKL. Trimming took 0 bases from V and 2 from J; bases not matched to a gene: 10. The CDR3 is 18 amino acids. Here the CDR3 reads CASSQEAMAGGTGNTIYF. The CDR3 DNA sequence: TGCGCCAGCAGCCAAGAAGCGATGGCAGGGGGAACTGGAAACACCATATATTTT.

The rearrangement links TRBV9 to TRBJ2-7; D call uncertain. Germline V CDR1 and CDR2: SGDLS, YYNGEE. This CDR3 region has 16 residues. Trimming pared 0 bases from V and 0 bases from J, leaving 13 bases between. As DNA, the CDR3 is TGTGCCAGCAGCGTAGGTTCTACGGGTTTCTCCTACGAGCAGTACTTC. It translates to CASSVGSTGFSYEQYF.

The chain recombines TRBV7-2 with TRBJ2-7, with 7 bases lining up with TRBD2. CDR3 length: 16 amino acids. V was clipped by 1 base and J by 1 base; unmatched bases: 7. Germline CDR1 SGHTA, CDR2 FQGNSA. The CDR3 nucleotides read TGTGCCAGCAGCTTAGAGGCGGGAGTGGGATCCTACGAGCAGTACTTC. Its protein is CASSLEAGVGSYEQYF.

CDR3 residues: CASSDGGQGVGQPQHF. CDR3 DNA: TGTGCCAGCAGTGACGGTGGACAGGGTGTTGGTCAGCCCCAGCATTTT. The gene calls are TRBV25-1 and TRBJ1-5, with 8 bases lining up with TRBD1. With V trimmed by 3 bases and J by 6 bases, 10 bases remained unmatched. CDR3 length: 16 amino acids. Germline loops: CDR1 MGHDK, CDR2 SYGVNS.

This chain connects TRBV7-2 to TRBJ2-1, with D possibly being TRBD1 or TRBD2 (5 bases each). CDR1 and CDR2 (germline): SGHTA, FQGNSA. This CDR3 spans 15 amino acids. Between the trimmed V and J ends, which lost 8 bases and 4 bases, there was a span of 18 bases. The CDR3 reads CASRGLRGKYNEQFF. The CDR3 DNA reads TGTGCCAGCCGGGGCCTACGGGGCAAGTACAATGAGCAGTTCTTC.

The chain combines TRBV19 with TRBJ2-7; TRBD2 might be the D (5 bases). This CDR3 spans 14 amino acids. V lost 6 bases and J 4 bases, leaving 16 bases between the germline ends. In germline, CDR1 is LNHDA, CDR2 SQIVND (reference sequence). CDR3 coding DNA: TGTGCCAGTAGCCGAAGAGGTAGCGAGTACGAGCAGTACTTC. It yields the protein CASSRRGSEYEQYF.

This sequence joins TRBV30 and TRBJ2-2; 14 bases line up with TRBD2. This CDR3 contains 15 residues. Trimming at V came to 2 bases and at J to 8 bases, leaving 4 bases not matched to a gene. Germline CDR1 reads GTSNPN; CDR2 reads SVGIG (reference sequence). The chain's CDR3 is CAWSRLAGGYGELFF. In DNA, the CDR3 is TGTGCCTGGAGTCGACTAGCGGGAGGGTATGGGGAGCTGTTTTTT.

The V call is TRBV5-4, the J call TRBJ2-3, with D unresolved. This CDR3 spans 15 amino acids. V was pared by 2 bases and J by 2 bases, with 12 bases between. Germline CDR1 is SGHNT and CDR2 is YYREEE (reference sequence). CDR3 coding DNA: TGTGCCAGCAGCTTAGGTCACCCAGTCACAGATACGCAGTATTTT. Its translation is CASSLGHPVTDTQYF.

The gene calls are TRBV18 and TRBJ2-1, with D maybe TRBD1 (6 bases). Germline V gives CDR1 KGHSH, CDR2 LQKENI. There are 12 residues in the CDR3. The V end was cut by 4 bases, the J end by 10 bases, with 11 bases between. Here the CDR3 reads CASSRDNREQFF. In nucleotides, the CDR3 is TGTGCCAGCTCACGGGACAACCGAGAGCAGTTCTTC.

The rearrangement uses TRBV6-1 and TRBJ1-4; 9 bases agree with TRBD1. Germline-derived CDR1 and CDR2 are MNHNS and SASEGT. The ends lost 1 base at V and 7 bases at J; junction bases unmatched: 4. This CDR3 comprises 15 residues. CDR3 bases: TGTGCCAGCAGTGAAGGTACAGGGGGCTTTGAAAAACTGTTTTTT. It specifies CASSEGTGGFEKLFF.

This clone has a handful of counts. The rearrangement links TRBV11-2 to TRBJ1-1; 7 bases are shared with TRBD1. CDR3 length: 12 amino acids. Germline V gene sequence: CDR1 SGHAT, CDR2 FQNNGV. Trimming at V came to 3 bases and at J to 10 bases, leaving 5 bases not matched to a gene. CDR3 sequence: CASSFLTGLAFF. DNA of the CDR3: TGTGCCAGCAGCTTCCTGACAGGGTTAGCTTTCTTT.

This chain's CDR3 is CASTPDLGATGELFF. The CDR3 DNA reads TGTGCCAGCACCCCGGACTTGGGAGCCACCGGGGAGCTGTTTTTT. The chain has TRBV5-6 and TRBJ2-2; the D gene is possibly TRBD2 (5 bases). Deletions cut 6 bases from V and 4 bases from J, with 16 bases between. The germline V gene has CDR1 SGHDT and CDR2 YYEEEE. There are 15 residues in the CDR3. The variable domain in full, completed from reference TRBV5-6 and TRBJ2-2, reads DAGVTQSPTHLIKTRGQQVTLRCSPKSGHDTVSWYQQALGQGPQFIFQYYEEEERQRGNFPDRFSGHQFPNYSSELNVNALLLGDSALYLCASTPDLGATGELFFGEGSRLTVL.

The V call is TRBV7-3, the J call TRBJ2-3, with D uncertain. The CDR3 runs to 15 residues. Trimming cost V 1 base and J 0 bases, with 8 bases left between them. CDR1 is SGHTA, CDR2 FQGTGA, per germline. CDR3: CASSLMGPSTDTQYF. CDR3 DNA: TGTGCCAGCAGCTTAATGGGCCCTAGCACAGATACGCAGTATTTT.

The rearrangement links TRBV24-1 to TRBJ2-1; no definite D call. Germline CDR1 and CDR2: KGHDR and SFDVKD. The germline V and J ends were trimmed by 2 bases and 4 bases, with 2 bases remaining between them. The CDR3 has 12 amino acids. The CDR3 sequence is CATSDWYNEQFF. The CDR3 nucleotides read TGTGCCACCAGTGATTGGTACAATGAGCAGTTCTTC.